This entry describes one T cell receptor beta chain. The data were obtained in a study of blood T cell repertoires in COVID-19. Participant ages covered roughly 18 to 89 years across 20 to 25 US areas. The CDR3 loop spans 16 amino acids. The germline V gene encodes CDR1 SEHNR and CDR2 FQNEAQ (reference sequence). V lost 5 bases and J lost 2; bases outside the gene matches: 7. Clones were read by immunoSEQ multiplex PCR, and TCRdb kept only the in-frame ones, dropping some. The sample carries a few hundred thousand clones, 70% to 85% recorded once. The chain joins TRBV7-9 to TRBJ2-3; 10 bases align to TRBD1. This receptor was identified in a man between 40 and 49 years old who had recovered from COVID-19. Sequenced input: PBMCs or T cells enriched from blood (not recorded which). CDR3 protein: CASSAGQGTLTDTQYF. CDR3 DNA sequence: TGTGCCAGCAGCGCGGGACAGGGGACTCTCACAGATACGCAGTATTTT.